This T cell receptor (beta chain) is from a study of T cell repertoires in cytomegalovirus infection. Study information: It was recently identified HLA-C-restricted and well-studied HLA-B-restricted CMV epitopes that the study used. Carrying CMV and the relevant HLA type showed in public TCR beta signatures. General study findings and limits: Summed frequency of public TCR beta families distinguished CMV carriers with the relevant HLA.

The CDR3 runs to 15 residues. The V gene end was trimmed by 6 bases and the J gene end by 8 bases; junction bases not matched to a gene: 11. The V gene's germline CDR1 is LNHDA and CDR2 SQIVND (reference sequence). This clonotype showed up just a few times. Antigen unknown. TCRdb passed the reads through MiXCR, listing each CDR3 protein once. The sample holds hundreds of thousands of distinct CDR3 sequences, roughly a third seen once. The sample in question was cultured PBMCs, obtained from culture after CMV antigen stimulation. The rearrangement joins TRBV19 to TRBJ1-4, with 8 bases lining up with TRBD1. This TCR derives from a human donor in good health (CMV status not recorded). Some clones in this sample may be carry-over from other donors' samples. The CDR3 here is CASSSRNRGEEKLFF. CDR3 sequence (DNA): TGTGCCAGTAGCTCGAGAAACAGGGGGGAGGAAAAACTGTTTTTT.